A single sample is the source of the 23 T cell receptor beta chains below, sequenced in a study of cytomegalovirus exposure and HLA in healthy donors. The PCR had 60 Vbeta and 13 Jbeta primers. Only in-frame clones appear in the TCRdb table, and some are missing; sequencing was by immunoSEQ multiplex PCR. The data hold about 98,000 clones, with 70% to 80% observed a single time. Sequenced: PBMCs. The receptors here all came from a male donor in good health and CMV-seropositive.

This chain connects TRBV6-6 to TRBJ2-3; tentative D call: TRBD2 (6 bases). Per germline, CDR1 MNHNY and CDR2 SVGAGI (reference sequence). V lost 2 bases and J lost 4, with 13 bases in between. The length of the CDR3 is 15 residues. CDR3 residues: CASSYRRTGADTQYF. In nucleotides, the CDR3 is TGTGCCAGCAGTTACCGGAGGACGGGGGCAGATACGCAGTATTTT.

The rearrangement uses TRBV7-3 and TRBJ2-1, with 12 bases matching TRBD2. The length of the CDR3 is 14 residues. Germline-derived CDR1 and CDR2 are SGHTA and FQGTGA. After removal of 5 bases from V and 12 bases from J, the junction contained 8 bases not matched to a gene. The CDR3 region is CASSQGTSGLGQFF. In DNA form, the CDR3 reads TGTGCCAGCAGCCAAGGGACTAGCGGGTTGGGGCAGTTCTTC.

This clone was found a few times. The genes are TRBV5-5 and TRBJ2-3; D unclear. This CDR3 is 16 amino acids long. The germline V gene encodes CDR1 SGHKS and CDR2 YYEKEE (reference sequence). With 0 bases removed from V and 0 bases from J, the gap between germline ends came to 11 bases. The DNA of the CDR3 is TGTGCCAGCAGCTTGGAAGGAGATACTAGCACAGATACGCAGTATTTT. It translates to CASSLEGDTSTDTQYF.

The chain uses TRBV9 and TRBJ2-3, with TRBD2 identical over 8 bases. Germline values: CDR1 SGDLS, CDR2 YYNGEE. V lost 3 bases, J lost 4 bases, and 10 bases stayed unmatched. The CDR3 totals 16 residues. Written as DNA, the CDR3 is TGTGCCAGCAGCGCTGGGACTAGAGTCAGGCCAGATACGCAGTATTTT. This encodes CASSAGTRVRPDTQYF.

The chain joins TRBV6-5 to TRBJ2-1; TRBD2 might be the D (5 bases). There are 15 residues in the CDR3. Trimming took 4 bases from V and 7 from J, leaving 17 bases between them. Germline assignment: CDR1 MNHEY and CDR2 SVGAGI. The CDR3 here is CASSSGLRMGNEQFF. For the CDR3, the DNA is TGTGCCAGCAGTTCAGGACTTAGAATGGGGAATGAGCAGTTCTTC.

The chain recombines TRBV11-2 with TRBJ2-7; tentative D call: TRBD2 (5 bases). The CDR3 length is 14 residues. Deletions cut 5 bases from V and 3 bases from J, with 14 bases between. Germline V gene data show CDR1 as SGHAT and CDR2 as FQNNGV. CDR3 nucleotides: TGTGCCAGCAGCCTGGACTCGTTCCTCTACGAGCAGTACTTC. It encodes CASSLDSFLYEQYF.

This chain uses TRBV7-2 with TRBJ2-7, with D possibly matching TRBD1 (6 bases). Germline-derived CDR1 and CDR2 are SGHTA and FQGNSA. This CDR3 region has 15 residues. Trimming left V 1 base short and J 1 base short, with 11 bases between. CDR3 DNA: TGTGCCAGCAGCTTAGTTGGGGGCAGATCCTACGAGCAGTACTTC. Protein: CASSLVGGRSYEQYF. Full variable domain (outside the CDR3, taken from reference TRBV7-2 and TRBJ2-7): GAGVSQSPSNKVTEKGKDVELRCDPISGHTALYWYRQSLGQGLEFLIYFQGNSAPDKSGLPSDRFSAERTGGSVSTLTIQRTQQEDSAVYLCASSLVGGRSYEQYFGPGTRLTVT.

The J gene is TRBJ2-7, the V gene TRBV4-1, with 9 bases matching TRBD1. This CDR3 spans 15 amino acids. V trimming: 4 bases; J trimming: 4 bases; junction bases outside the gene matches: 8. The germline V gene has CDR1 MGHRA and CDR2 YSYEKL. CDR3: CASSPGDRESYEQYF. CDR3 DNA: TGCGCCAGCAGCCCCGGGGACAGGGAAAGTTACGAGCAGTACTTC.

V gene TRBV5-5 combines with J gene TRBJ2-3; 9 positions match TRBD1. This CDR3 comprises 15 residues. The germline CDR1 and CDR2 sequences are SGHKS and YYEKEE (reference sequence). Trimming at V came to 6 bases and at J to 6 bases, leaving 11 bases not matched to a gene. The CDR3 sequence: CASITGGENSDTQYF. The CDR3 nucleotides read TGTGCCAGCATAACAGGGGGCGAAAACTCCGATACGCAGTATTTT.

The CDR3 DNA reads TGTGCCACCAGGCAGGGGGCGCGGAATCAGCCCCAGCATTTT. Translation gives CATRQGARNQPQHF. The rearrangement joins TRBV28 to TRBJ1-5; 8 bases fit TRBD1. Trimming took 10 bases from V and 4 from J; bases not matched to a gene: 9. The CDR3 is 14 amino acids. The V gene's germline CDR1 is MDHEN and CDR2 SYDVKM.

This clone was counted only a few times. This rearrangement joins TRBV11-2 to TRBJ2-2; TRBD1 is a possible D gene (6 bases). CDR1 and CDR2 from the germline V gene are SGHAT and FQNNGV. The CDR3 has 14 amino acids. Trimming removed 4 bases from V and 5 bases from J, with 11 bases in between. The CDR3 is CASSSLGGTGELFF. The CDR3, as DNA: TGTGCCAGCAGCTCCCTAGGGGGTACCGGGGAGCTGTTTTTT.

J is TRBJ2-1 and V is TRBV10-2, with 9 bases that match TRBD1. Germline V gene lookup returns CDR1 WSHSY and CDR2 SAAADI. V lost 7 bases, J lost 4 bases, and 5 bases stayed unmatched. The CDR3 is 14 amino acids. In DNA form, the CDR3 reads TGCGCCAGCACCACAGGGGGCGGGTACAATGAGCAGTTCTTC. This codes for CASTTGGGYNEQFF.

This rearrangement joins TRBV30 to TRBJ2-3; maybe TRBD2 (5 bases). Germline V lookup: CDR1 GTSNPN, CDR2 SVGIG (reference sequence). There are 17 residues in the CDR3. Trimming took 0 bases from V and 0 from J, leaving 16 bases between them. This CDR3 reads CAWSVRADSLSTDTQYF. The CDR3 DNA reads TGTGCCTGGAGTGTACGGGCGGACTCTCTTAGCACAGATACGCAGTATTTT.

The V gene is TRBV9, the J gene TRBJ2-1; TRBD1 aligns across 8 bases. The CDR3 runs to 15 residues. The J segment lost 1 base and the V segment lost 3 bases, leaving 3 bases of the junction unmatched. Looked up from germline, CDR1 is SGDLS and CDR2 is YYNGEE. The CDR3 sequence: CASSAGTGSYNEQFF. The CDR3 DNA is TGTGCCAGCAGCGCCGGGACAGGTTCCTACAATGAGCAGTTCTTC. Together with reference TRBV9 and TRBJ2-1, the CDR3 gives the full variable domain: DSGVTQTPKHLITATGQRVTLRCSPRSGDLSVYWYQQSLDQGLQFLIQYYNGEERAKGNILERFSAQQFPDLHSELNLSSLELGDSALYFCASSAGTGSYNEQFFGPGTRLTVL.

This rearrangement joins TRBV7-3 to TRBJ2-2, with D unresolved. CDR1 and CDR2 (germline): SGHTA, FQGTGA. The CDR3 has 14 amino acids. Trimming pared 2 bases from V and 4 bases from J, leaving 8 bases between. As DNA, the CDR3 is TGTGCCAGCAGCTTATCAGGTCCCACCGGGGAGCTGTTTTTT. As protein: CASSLSGPTGELFF. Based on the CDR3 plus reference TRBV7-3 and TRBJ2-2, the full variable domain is GAGVSQTPSNKVTEKGKYVELRCDPISGHTALYWYRQSLGQGPEFLIYFQGTGAADDSGLPNDRFFAVRPEGSVSTLKIQRTERGDSAVYLCASSLSGPTGELFFGEGSRLTVL.

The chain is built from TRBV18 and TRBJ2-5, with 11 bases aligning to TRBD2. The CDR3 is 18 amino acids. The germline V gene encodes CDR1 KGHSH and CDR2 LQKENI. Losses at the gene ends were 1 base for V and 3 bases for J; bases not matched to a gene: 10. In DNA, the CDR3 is TGTGCCAGCTCACCACTCTATAGCGGGAGGGCATCGGAAGAGACCCAGTACTTC. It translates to CASSPLYSGRASEETQYF.

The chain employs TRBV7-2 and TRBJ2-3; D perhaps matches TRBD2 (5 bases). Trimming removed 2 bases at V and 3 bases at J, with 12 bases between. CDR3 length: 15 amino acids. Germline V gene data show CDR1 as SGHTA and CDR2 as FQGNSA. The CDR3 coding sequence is TGTGCCAGCAGCTTAATCCCGGCGGGTACAGATACGCAGTATTTT. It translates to CASSLIPAGTDTQYF.

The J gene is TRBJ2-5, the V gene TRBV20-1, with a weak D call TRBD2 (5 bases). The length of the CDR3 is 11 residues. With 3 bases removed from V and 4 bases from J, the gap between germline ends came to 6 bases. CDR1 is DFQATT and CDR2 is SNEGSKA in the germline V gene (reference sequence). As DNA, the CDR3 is TGCAGTGCTAGGGGGAGAGAGACCCAGTACTTC. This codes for CSARGRETQYF.

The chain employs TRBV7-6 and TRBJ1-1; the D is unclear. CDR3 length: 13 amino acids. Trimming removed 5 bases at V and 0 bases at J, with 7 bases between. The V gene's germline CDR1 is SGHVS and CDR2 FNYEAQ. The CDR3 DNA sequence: TGTGCCAGCAGCCAGACACTGAACACTGAAGCTTTCTTT. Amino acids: CASSQTLNTEAFF.

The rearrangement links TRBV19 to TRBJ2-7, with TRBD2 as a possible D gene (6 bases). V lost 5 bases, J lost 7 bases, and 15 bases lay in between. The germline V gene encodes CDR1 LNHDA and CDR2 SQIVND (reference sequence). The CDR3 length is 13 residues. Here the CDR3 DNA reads TGTGCCAGTAGTCGGGACTTACTACGAGAGCAGTACTTC. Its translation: CASSRDLLREQYF.

CDR3 region: CASSTGHKGEFF. CDR3 DNA: TGTGCCAGCAGTACCGGGCACAAAGGGGAGTTCTTC. The chain has TRBV28 and TRBJ2-1, with D possibly matching TRBD1 (5 bases). The CDR3 covers 12 residues. Germline CDR1 and CDR2: MDHEN and SYDVKM. Trimming pared 5 bases from V and 14 bases from J, leaving 16 bases between.

The CDR3: CASSLQGWSSYNEQFF. Written as DNA, the CDR3 is TGTGCCAGTAGTCTACAGGGCTGGAGCTCCTACAATGAGCAGTTCTTC. The chain combines TRBV19 with TRBJ2-1; tentative D call: TRBD1 (6 bases). CDR1 is LNHDA and CDR2 is SQIVND in the germline V gene (reference sequence). The CDR3 is 16 residues long. V was shortened by 5 bases and J by 0 bases, with 14 bases between the two germline ends. Filled out from reference TRBV19 and TRBJ2-1, the complete variable domain reads DGGITQSPKYLFRKEGQNVTLSCEQNLNHDAMYWYRQDPGQGLRLIYYSQIVNDFQKGDIAEGYSVSREKKESFPLTVTSAQKNPTAFYLCASSLQGWSSYNEQFFGPGTRLTVL.

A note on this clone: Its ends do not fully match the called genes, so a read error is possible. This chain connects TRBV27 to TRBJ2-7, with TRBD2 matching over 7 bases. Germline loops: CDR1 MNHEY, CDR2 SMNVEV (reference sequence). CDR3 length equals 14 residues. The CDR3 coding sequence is TGTGCCAGCAGTTTGAAGCGGGAATCCTACCAGCAGTACTTC. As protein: CASSLKRESYQQYF.